Each of the 6 T cell receptor beta chains below was sequenced from the same sample in a study of OX40 agonist ivuxolimab in advanced cancers. The data were produced by immunoSEQ multiplex PCR, yet TCRdb's version contains in-frame clones alone and is incomplete. The data show tens of thousands of clones, roughly 87% seen once. The source was CD4+ or CD8+ T cells sorted from blood, collected in a trial of the OX40 agonist ivuxolimab. The receptors derive from an adult with an advanced solid tumor such as melanoma, head and neck, liver or kidney cancer.

The J gene is TRBJ1-5, the V gene TRBV21-1. TRBV21-1 is a documented pseudogene. The CDR3 sequence is 15 residues long. The CDR3 region has the DNA TGTGCCAGCAGCCCCCGTGGAGGGCAAGTCCAGCCCCAGCATTTT. Amino acids: CASSPRGGQVQPQHF.

The V call is TRBV10-3, the J call TRBJ2-3; D is possibly TRBD2 (5 bases). Trimming removed 6 bases at V and 0 bases at J, with 7 bases between. Per the germline V gene, CDR1 is ENHRY and CDR2 is SYGVKD. The CDR3 is 13 residues long. CDR3 residues: CAISGGSTDTQYF. CDR3 bases: TGTGCCATCAGCGGCGGGAGCACAGATACGCAGTATTTT.

CDR3 nucleotides: TGTGCCAGCAGTTACGTAGGCAGGGGTAATCAGCCCCAGCATTTT. Amino acid sequence: CASSYVGRGNQPQHF. This rearrangement joins TRBV6-5 to TRBJ1-5, with D possibly TRBD1 on 6 matching bases. Trimming pared 2 bases from V and 4 bases from J, leaving 12 bases between. Per the germline V gene, CDR1 is MNHEY and CDR2 is SVGAGI. The CDR3 runs to 15 residues.

This rearrangement joins TRBV6-5 to TRBJ1-4, with D possibly being TRBD1 (6 bases). The CDR3 has 12 amino acids. Germline CDR1 is MNHEY and CDR2 is SVGAGI. The V end was cut by 8 bases, the J end by 8 bases, with 12 bases between. The CDR3 DNA is TGTGCCAGCGGGGGGCGCGGCGAAAAACTGTTTTTT. It is translated as CASGGRGEKLFF.

This chain uses TRBV7-2 with TRBJ2-1, with TRBD2 identical over 14 bases. V was pared by 4 bases and J by 0 bases, with 2 bases of the junction left unmatched. The germline V gene has CDR1 SGHTA and CDR2 FQGNSA. This CDR3 is built from 17 residues. CDR3 sequence reads: CASSSGLAGGSYNEQFF. The CDR3, as DNA: TGTGCCAGCAGCTCCGGACTAGCGGGAGGCTCCTACAATGAGCAGTTCTTC.

J is TRBJ2-5 and V is TRBV7-9; D not certain. Germline V gene sequence: CDR1 SEHNR, CDR2 FQNEAQ (reference sequence). CDR3 length equals 13 residues. Trimming stripped 5 bases from V and 3 bases from J, with 10 bases between. The CDR3 DNA reads as TGTGCCAGCAGCCCCCGCAAGGAAGAGACCCAGTACTTC. It specifies CASSPRKEETQYF.